A single sample is the source of the 9 T cell receptor beta chains below, sequenced in a study of T cell changes during pregnancy in multiple sclerosis. The data were produced by immunoSEQ multiplex PCR, yet TCRdb's version contains in-frame clones alone and is incomplete. The sample has tens of thousands of clones, 95% to 97% seen once. Here the sequenced sample was peripheral blood, taken in the second trimester of pregnancy. These receptors originate from a female donor with multiple sclerosis, enrolled in a pregnancy study.

V and J are TRBV7-9 and TRBJ1-4, with D possibly TRBD1 on 6 matching bases. Germline loops: CDR1 SEHNR, CDR2 FQNEAQ (reference sequence). V lost 5 bases, J lost 3 bases, and 13 bases lay in between. This CDR3 has 15 amino acids. The CDR3 nucleotides are TGTGCCAGCAGCGCGAGACAGGAGGCTAATGAAAAACTGTTTTTT. This sequence encodes CASSARQEANEKLFF. Looking up the rest from reference TRBV7-9 and TRBJ1-4 gives the full variable domain: DTGVSQNPRHKITKRGQNVTFRCDPISEHNRLYWYRQTLGQGPEFLTYFQNEAQLEKSRLLSDRFSAERPKGSFSTLEIQRTEQGDSAMYLCASSARQEANEKLFFGSGTQLSVL.

The chain couples TRBV6-1 to TRBJ2-1; D gene unclear. The CDR3 covers 14 residues. Looked up from germline, CDR1 is MNHNS and CDR2 is SASEGT. V was trimmed by 5 bases and J by 4 bases, leaving 12 bases between them. DNA for the CDR3: TGTGCCAGCAGTACGGAAGGAGCTTACAATGAGCAGTTCTTC. Translated, it gives CASSTEGAYNEQFF.

The chain joins TRBV2 to TRBJ2-3; D perhaps matches TRBD1 (6 bases). CDR1 SNHLY and CDR2 FYNNEI come from the germline V gene. V lost 3 bases and J lost 2, with 12 bases in between. This CDR3 comprises 15 residues. CDR3 nucleotides: TGTGCCAGCAGTGATCGACAGGACCCCACAGATACGCAGTATTTT. It is translated as CASSDRQDPTDTQYF. The full variable domain, rest sourced from reference TRBV2 and TRBJ2-3, is EPEVTQTPSHQVTQMGQEVILRCVPISNHLYFYWYRQILGQKVEFLVSFYNNEISEKSEIFDDQFSVERPDGSNFTLKIRSTKLEDSAMYFCASSDRQDPTDTQYFGPGTRLTVL.

This clone was observed once. V and J are TRBV4-1 and TRBJ2-1, with 8 nucleotides matching TRBD1. The CDR3 has 17 amino acids. Germline V CDR1 and CDR2: MGHRA, YSYEKL. J lost 9 bases, V lost 0 bases, and 13 bases had no gene match. CDR3: CASSQETPGGRGSEQFF. The DNA of the CDR3 is TGCGCCAGCAGCCAAGAGACGCCAGGGGGCAGGGGTAGTGAGCAGTTCTTC.

This chain connects TRBV29-1 to TRBJ1-1; 7 bases match TRBD1. Looked up from germline, CDR1 is SQVTM and CDR2 is ANQGSEA. V trimming: 2 bases; J trimming: 0 bases; junction bases outside the gene matches: 6. The CDR3 has 15 residues. CDR3 bases: TGCAGCGTTGAAATTTGGGACAGACTGAACACTGAAGCTTTCTTT. Translation gives CSVEIWDRLNTEAFF.

This sequence joins TRBV7-9 and TRBJ2-7, with a possible D match to TRBD2 (5 bases). V lost 2 bases to trimming and J lost 2 bases, with 16 bases between them. The germline CDR1 and CDR2 sequences are SEHNR and FQNEAQ (reference sequence). The CDR3 loop spans 16 amino acids. The CDR3 protein is CASSLIVSAAAYEQYF. The CDR3 DNA sequence: TGTGCCAGCAGCTTAATCGTCTCGGCAGCGGCCTACGAGCAGTACTTC. The entire variable domain, with the rest obtained from reference TRBV7-9 and TRBJ2-7, is as follows: DTGVSQNPRHKITKRGQNVTFRCDPISEHNRLYWYRQTLGQGPEFLTYFQNEAQLEKSRLLSDRFSAERPKGSFSTLEIQRTEQGDSAMYLCASSLIVSAAAYEQYFGPGTRLTVT.

This chain uses TRBV14 with TRBJ1-2, with TRBD1 matching 9 bases. J gave up 5 bases and V 2 bases, and 3 bases lay outside the gene matches. The CDR3 is 14 residues long. CDR1 and CDR2 from the germline V gene are SGHDN and FVKESK. The CDR3 DNA is TGTGCCAGCAGCCAACTCGACAGGGGGTATGGCTACACCTTC. Its protein product is CASSQLDRGYGYTF.

This clone came up once. The V gene is TRBV7-9, the J gene TRBJ1-5; D unresolved. The V and J ends lost 5 bases and 0 bases respectively, with 8 bases between them. The germline CDR1 and CDR2 sequences are SEHNR and FQNEAQ (reference sequence). This CDR3 is built from 14 residues. The CDR3 nucleotides are TGTGCCAGCAGCGGGCCGTATAGCAATCAGCCCCAGCATTTT. Its translation is CASSGPYSNQPQHF. Filled out from reference TRBV7-9 and TRBJ1-5, the complete variable domain reads DTGVSQNPRHKITKRGQNVTFRCDPISEHNRLYWYRQTLGQGPEFLTYFQNEAQLEKSRLLSDRFSAERPKGSFSTLEIQRTEQGDSAMYLCASSGPYSNQPQHFGDGTRLSIL.

This chain uses TRBV28 with TRBJ2-7; D is perhaps TRBD1 (6 bases). Germline CDR1 reads MDHEN; CDR2 reads SYDVKM. CDR3 length: 12 amino acids. V was cut by 2 bases and J by 5 bases, with 7 bases left in between. This chain's CDR3 is CASSLTGNEQYF. The CDR3 nucleotides are TGTGCCAGCAGTTTAACAGGGAACGAGCAGTACTTC.